This TCR beta chain was documented in a study of blood T cell repertoires in COVID-19. Study-level information: Samples came from the United States, Italy and Spain, spanning acute and convalescent COVID-19. The cDNA or gDNA used as material had been derived from T cells, B-cell-depleted T cells, or PBMCs.

This CDR3 contains 13 residues. Germline CDR1 SGHAT, CDR2 FQNNGV. Trimming pared 8 bases from V and 1 base from J, leaving 11 bases between. In the authors' methods: Nucleated cell number was recorded as an estimate derived from reference gene primer amplification. This table comes from immunoSEQ multiplex PCR, and its TCRdb copy is limited to in-frame clones, with some not included. For V, J and clone size, that table is used; D and trimming come from the DNA. Counted here are roughly 70,000 clones, 80% occurring once; the ten biggest clones make up over 15%. This clone was recorded only once. The chain joins TRBV11-2 to TRBJ1-1; D uncertain. The receptor's source is a man between 70 and 80 years old who had recovered from COVID-19. Sequenced material: peripheral blood. CDR3 nucleotides: TGTGCCAGCTCGGTAGCGGGGAACACTGAAGCTTTCTTT. Translating it yields CASSVAGNTEAFF.